This T cell receptor (beta chain) was retrieved from a study of cytomegalovirus exposure and HLA in healthy donors. The primer mix had 60 Vbeta and 13 Jbeta primers. Sequencing was performed with immunoSEQ multiplex PCR; in TCRdb, only in-frame clones are kept and a portion is missing. Counted here are about 190,000 clones, roughly 77% occurring once; the ten biggest clones make up approximately 4.8%. CDR3 length equals 16 residues. Germline assignment: CDR1 LGHNA and CDR2 YSLEER. Germline trimming cut 1 base from V and 5 bases from J; bases unmatched to any gene: 6. Notes on this clone: Its antigen is undetermined.

Overall study results and limits: Compared with the roughly 670-donor mean, an Asian-associated ancestry cluster reportedly had fewer N-insertions, according to a later analysis. A later analysis linked a missense variant in DCLRE1C to the trimming of TCR beta V and J genes.

The sequenced sample consisted of PBMCs. This sequence was found in a man between 25 and 39 years old in good health and CMV-seropositive. V and J are TRBV4-3 and TRBJ2-2; 8 bases align to TRBD2. The CDR3: CASSQGPASGTGELFF. The DNA of the CDR3 is TGCGCCAGCAGCCAAGGTCCGGCTAGCGGGACCGGGGAGCTGTTTTTT.